The sequence of this T cell receptor (beta chain) was determined in a study of cytomegalovirus exposure and HLA in healthy donors. Study-wide results and limits: There were around 160 TCR beta chains listed as cytomegalovirus-associated. Most TCRs appeared rarely, but some public TCRs recurred in many donors.

The method was immunoSEQ multiplex PCR; TCRdb's version includes in-frame clones alone and lacks a portion of them. This table holds 150,000 to 200,000 clones, 84% found once. V lost 5 bases and J lost 6, with 17 bases in between. The CDR3 consists of 15 residues. Germline V gives CDR1 SNHLY, CDR2 FYNNEI. A remark on this clone: What it recognizes is unknown.

The gene calls are TRBV2 and TRBJ2-1; perhaps TRBD2 as D (6 bases). This sequence originates from a woman aged 25 to 39 in good health and CMV-seropositive. Sequencing was done on a sample of PBMCs. The CDR3 loop is CASSSTGLMSNEQFF. CDR3 nucleotide sequence: TGTGCCAGCAGTTCCACGGGACTGATGTCCAATGAGCAGTTCTTC.